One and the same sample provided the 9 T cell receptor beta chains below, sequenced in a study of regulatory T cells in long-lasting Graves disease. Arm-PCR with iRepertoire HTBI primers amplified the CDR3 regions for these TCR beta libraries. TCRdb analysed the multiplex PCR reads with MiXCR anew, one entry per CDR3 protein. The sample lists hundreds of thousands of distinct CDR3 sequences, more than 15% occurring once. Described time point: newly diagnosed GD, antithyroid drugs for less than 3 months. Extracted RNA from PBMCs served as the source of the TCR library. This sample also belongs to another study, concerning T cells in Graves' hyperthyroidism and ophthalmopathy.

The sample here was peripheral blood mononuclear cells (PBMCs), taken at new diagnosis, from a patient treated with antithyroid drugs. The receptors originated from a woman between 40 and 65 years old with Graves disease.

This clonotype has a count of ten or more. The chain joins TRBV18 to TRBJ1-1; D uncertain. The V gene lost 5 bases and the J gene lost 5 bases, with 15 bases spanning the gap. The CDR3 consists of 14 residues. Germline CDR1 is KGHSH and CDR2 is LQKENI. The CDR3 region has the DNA TGTGCCAGCTCAGGATGGACGGAGGGAACTGAAGCTTTCTTT. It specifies CASSGWTEGTEAFF.

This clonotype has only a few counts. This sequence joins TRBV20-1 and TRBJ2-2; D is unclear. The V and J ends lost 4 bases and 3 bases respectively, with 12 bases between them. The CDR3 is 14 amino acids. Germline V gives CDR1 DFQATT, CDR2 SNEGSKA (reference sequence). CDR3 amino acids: CSATESSHTGELFF. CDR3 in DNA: TGCAGTGCTACTGAAAGCAGTCACACCGGGGAGCTGTTTTTT.

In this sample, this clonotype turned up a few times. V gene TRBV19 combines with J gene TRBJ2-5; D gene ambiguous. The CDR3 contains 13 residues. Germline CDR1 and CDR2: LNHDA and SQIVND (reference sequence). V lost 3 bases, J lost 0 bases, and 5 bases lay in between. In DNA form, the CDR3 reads TGTGCCAGTAGTATTCCAAACCAAGAGACCCAGTACTTC. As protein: CASSIPNQETQYF.

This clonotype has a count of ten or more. In DNA, the CDR3 is TGTGCCAGCAGCCAACTGAACACTGAAGCTTTCTTT. Amino acids: CASSQLNTEAFF. This sequence joins TRBV3-1 and TRBJ1-1; D call uncertain. The CDR3 has 12 residues. Trimming took off 2 bases at V and 0 bases at J, with 1 base between the two ends. Germline assignment: CDR1 LGHDT and CDR2 YNNKEL (reference sequence). Looking up the rest from reference TRBV3-1 and TRBJ1-1 gives the full variable domain: DTAVSQTPKYLVTQMGNDKSIKCEQNLGHDTMYWYKQDSKKFLKIMFSYNNKELIINETVPNRFSPKSPDKAHLNLHINSLELGDSAVYFCASSQLNTEAFFGQGTRLTVV.

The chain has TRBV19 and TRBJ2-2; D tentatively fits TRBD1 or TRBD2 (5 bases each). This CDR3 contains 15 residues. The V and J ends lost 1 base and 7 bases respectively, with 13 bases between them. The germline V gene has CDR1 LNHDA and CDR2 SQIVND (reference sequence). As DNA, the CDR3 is TGTGCCAGTAGTATAGTCCAGAGGGACGGCGGGGAGCTGTTTTTT. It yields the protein CASSIVQRDGGELFF.

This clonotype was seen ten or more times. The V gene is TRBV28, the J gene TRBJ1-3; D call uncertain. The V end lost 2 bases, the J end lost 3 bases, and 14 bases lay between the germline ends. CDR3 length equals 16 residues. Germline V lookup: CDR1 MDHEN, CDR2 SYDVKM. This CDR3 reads CASSLNAGAYGNTIYF. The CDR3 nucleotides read TGTGCCAGCAGTTTAAACGCCGGAGCCTATGGAAACACCATATATTTT.

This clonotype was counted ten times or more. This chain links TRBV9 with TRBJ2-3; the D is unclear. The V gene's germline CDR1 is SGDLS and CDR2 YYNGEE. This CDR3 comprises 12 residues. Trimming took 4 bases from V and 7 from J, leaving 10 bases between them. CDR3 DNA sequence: TGTGCCAGCAGCACGAACGCTCATACGCAGTATTTT. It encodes CASSTNAHTQYF.

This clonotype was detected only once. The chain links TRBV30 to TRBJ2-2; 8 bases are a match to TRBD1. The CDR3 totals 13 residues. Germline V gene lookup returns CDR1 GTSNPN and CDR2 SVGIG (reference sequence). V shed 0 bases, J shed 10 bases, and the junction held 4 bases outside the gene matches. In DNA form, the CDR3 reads TGTGCCTGGAGTGTCCAGGGGGCCGAGGAGCTGTTTTTT. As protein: CAWSVQGAEELFF.

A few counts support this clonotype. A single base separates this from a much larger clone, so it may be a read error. The CDR3 region is CVSSPRTGDTGELFF. Written as DNA, the CDR3 is TGTGTCAGCAGCCCGAGGACAGGGGACACCGGGGAGCTGTTTTTT. The J gene is TRBJ2-2, the V gene TRBV3-1; 9 nucleotides agree with TRBD1. The germline CDR1 and CDR2 sequences are LGHDT and YNNKEL (reference sequence). The CDR3 sequence is 15 residues long.